Sequencing of this T cell receptor (beta chain) was carried out in a study of shared clonotypes between healthy human individuals. Study summary: A few men and two women, aged 18 to 49, were donors. Study-wide points: Naive CD4 clonotypes overlapped across a few donors at roughly 5%. Among non-shared clonotypes, generation probabilities were lower than among those shared by all four donors.

This CDR3 contains 13 residues. CDR1 is SGHVS and CDR2 is FQNEAQ in the germline V gene. Trimming left V 1 base short and J 3 bases short, with 6 bases between. Replicate PCRs from sorted subsets contained roughly 200 ng DNA, which is tens of thousands of T cell genomes. Sequenced by immunoSEQ multiplex PCR; TCRdb stores in-frame clones only, minus some. The sample gives millions of clones, roughly 94% of which show up once; about 1.1% is in the top ten. For this clone: Its antigen is not known.

Naive CD8 cells, CD45RO-negative and positively selected for CCR7, excluded terminally differentiated effector memory CD45RA+ cells. The V and J genes are TRBV7-8 and TRBJ1-1, with D maybe TRBD1 (6 bases). Material for sequencing was naive CD8+ T cells sorted from blood. The clonotype comes from a man aged 18 to 35 in good health. In DNA, the CDR3 is TGTGCCAGCAGCTTAGAGGGGGACACTGAAGCTTTCTTT. Its protein product is CASSLEGDTEAFF.